Listed below are T cell receptor beta chains from one sample, sequenced in a study of glioma-infiltrating T cells after dendritic cell vaccination. Some clones are missing from TCRdb's copy, which holds only in-frame ones; the method was immunoSEQ multiplex PCR. The table has tens of thousands of clones, about 84% seen once. The sample consisted of blood, taken before dendritic cell vaccination. All receptors derive from a human donor with glioblastoma. CDR3s include the opening cysteine and the closing phenylalanine or tryptophan. Each record gives: CDR3 protein, CDR3 DNA, V gene, J gene, D gene, clone size. The D gene is left open where the match is weak. Only some rows state a clone size, as once, few, many or a class for expanded clones.

CDR3aa: CSVSREFNQPQHF; CDR3nt: TGCAGCGTCTCCCGGGAGTTCAATCAGCCCCAGCATTTT; v_gene: TRBV29-1; j_gene: TRBJ1-5; d_gene: .; abundance: .
CDR3aa: CASGLAENTGELFF; CDR3nt: TGTGCCAGCGGACTAGCGGAGAACACCGGGGAGCTGTTTTTT; v_gene: TRBV7-9; j_gene: TRBJ2-2; d_gene: TRBD2; abundance: few
CDR3aa: CASSPRPGLAGYEQYF; CDR3nt: TGTGCCAGCAGTCCCCGCCCCGGACTAGCGGGCTACGAGCAGTACTTC; v_gene: TRBV6-6; j_gene: TRBJ2-7; d_gene: TRBD2; abundance: .
CDR3aa: CASSFIEVPYEQYF; CDR3nt: TGTGCCAGCAGTTTTATTGAGGTACCCTACGAGCAGTACTTC; v_gene: TRBV6-7; j_gene: TRBJ2-7; d_gene: .; abundance: .
CDR3aa: CASSLQPGYTEAFF; CDR3nt: TGTGCCAGCAGCTTACAGCCGGGTTACACTGAAGCTTTCTTT; v_gene: TRBV7-2; j_gene: TRBJ1-1; d_gene: .; abundance: .
CDR3aa: CASSPGTGIVGTDTQYF; CDR3nt: TGTGCCAGTAGTCCCGGGACAGGGATTGTGGGCACAGATACGCAGTATTTT; v_gene: TRBV19; j_gene: TRBJ2-3; d_gene: TRBD1; abundance: .
CDR3aa: CASSQGADYGYTF; CDR3nt: TGCGCCAGCAGTCAGGGGGCGGACTATGGCTACACCTTC; v_gene: TRBV4-1; j_gene: TRBJ1-2; d_gene: TRBD1; abundance: .
CDR3aa: CASSDGTGRLSEKLFF; CDR3nt: TGTGCCAGCAGTGACGGGACAGGGCGATTGTCTGAAAAACTGTTTTTT; v_gene: TRBV6-1; j_gene: TRBJ1-4; d_gene: TRBD1; abundance: few
CDR3aa: CASSQIYTEAFF; CDR3nt: TGCGCCAGCAGTCAGATATACACTGAAGCTTTCTTT; v_gene: TRBV10-2; j_gene: TRBJ1-1; d_gene: .; abundance: .
CDR3aa: CASSPGQGTYNEQFF; CDR3nt: TGCGCCAGCAGCCCAGGGCAGGGGACGTACAATGAGCAGTTCTTC; v_gene: TRBV5-1; j_gene: TRBJ2-1; d_gene: .; abundance: .
CDR3aa: CASDLGLAGSSYEQYF; CDR3nt: TGTGCCAGCGATCTGGGACTAGCGGGATCCTCCTACGAGCAGTACTTC; v_gene: TRBV6-6; j_gene: TRBJ2-7; d_gene: TRBD2; abundance: .
CDR3aa: CASSSRREETQYF; CDR3nt: TGTGCCAGCAGCTCTCGGAGAGAAGAGACCCAGTACTTC; v_gene: TRBV13; j_gene: TRBJ2-5; d_gene: .; abundance: .
CDR3aa: CASSPSGRNQPQHF; CDR3nt: TGTGCCAGCAGCCCCTCAGGTCGCAATCAGCCCCAGCATTTT; v_gene: TRBV7-2; j_gene: TRBJ1-5; d_gene: .; abundance: .
CDR3aa: CASSLTINKETQYF; CDR3nt: TGCGCCAGCAGCTTGACTATTAATAAAGAGACCCAGTACTTC; v_gene: TRBV5-1; j_gene: TRBJ2-5; d_gene: .; abundance: .
CDR3aa: CASSLDASRREVQYF; CDR3nt: TGTGCCAGCAGCTTGGATGCCAGCCGAAGGGAGGTCCAGTACTTC; v_gene: TRBV5-4; j_gene: TRBJ2-5; d_gene: .; abundance: .
CDR3aa: CASSLIQGQGQYF; CDR3nt: TGTGCCAGCAGCTTAATTCAGGGTCAGGGGCAGTACTTC; v_gene: TRBV7-2; j_gene: TRBJ2-7; d_gene: .; abundance: .
CDR3aa: CASSPPDSNTEAFF; CDR3nt: TGTGCCAGCTCACCCCCGGACAGTAACACTGAAGCTTTCTTT; v_gene: TRBV18; j_gene: TRBJ1-1; d_gene: .; abundance: .
CDR3aa: CASSYLDGTANTEAFF; CDR3nt: TGTGCCAGCAGTTACCTCGATGGGACAGCGAACACTGAAGCTTTCTTT; v_gene: TRBV6-5; j_gene: TRBJ1-1; d_gene: TRBD1; abundance: .
CDR3aa: CASRTGREQYF; CDR3nt: TGTGCCAGTCGGACAGGGAGGGAGCAGTACTTC; v_gene: TRBV19; j_gene: TRBJ2-7; d_gene: TRBD1; abundance: .
CDR3aa: CASSRKSGEQFF; CDR3nt: TGTGCCAGCAGCCGTAAATCGGGTGAGCAGTTCTTC; v_gene: TRBV6-5; j_gene: TRBJ2-1; d_gene: .; abundance: .
CDR3aa: CASARGWGQPQHF; CDR3nt: TGTGCCAGCGCTCGGGGATGGGGTCAGCCCCAGCATTTT; v_gene: TRBV9; j_gene: TRBJ1-5; d_gene: .; abundance: .
CDR3aa: CASRMGLAGDTQYF; CDR3nt: TGCGCCAGCCGGATGGGACTAGCGGGAGATACGCAGTATTTT; v_gene: TRBV5-1; j_gene: TRBJ2-3; d_gene: TRBD2; abundance: .
CDR3aa: CASSLDGKLNTPNEKLFF; CDR3nt: TGCGCCAGCAGCTTGGACGGGAAGTTGAATACTCCTAATGAAAAACTGTTTTTT; v_gene: TRBV5-1; j_gene: TRBJ1-4; d_gene: .; abundance: .
CDR3aa: CASRQRQGAYYGYTF; CDR3nt: TGTGCCAGCAGACAAAGACAGGGGGCTTACTATGGCTACACCTTC; v_gene: TRBV27; j_gene: TRBJ1-2; d_gene: TRBD1; abundance: .
CDR3aa: CASSPMGGGQPQHF; CDR3nt: TGTGCCAGCTCACCAATGGGGGGTGGTCAGCCCCAGCATTTT; v_gene: TRBV18; j_gene: TRBJ1-5; d_gene: .; abundance: .
CDR3aa: CATREGTEAFF; CDR3nt: TGTGCCACCCGGGAGGGCACTGAAGCTTTCTTT; v_gene: TRBV30; j_gene: TRBJ1-1; d_gene: .; abundance: .
CDR3aa: CAWLGQLNTEAFF; CDR3nt: TGTGCCTGGTTGGGACAACTGAACACTGAAGCTTTCTTT; v_gene: TRBV30; j_gene: TRBJ1-1; d_gene: .; abundance: .
CDR3aa: CASSVEGGGSSVEQYF; CDR3nt: TGTGCCAGCAGCGTAGAGGGGGGCGGGAGTTCAGTCGAGCAGTACTTC; v_gene: TRBV9; j_gene: TRBJ2-7; d_gene: .; abundance: .
CDR3aa: CASSQAGGGGRNTIYF; CDR3nt: TGCGCCAGCAGCCAAGCGGGCGGGGGCGGGAGAAACACCATATATTTT; v_gene: TRBV4-1; j_gene: TRBJ1-3; d_gene: .; abundance: few
CDR3aa: CASSEDRGGIGELFF; CDR3nt: TGTGCCAGCAGTGAAGACCGGGGGGGAATCGGGGAGCTGTTTTTT; v_gene: TRBV2; j_gene: TRBJ2-2; d_gene: TRBD2; abundance: .
CDR3aa: CASSLRDSLYEQYF; CDR3nt: TGTGCCAGCAGCTTAAGGGACAGCCTCTACGAGCAGTACTTC; v_gene: TRBV7-9; j_gene: TRBJ2-7; d_gene: TRBD1; abundance: .
CDR3aa: CASSFSSGTSSYEQYF; CDR3nt: TGCGCCAGCAGCTTCTCTTCCGGGACAAGCTCCTACGAGCAGTACTTC; v_gene: TRBV5-1; j_gene: TRBJ2-7; d_gene: .; abundance: .
CDR3aa: CASSYRPNYEQYF; CDR3nt: TGTGCCAGCAGCTACAGACCAAATTACGAGCAGTACTTC; v_gene: TRBV5-4; j_gene: TRBJ2-7; d_gene: .; abundance: .
CDR3aa: CASSKGGPPRRHGYTF; CDR3nt: TGTGCCAGCAGCAAAGGAGGCCCTCCCCGACGCCATGGCTACACCTTC; v_gene: TRBV21-1; j_gene: TRBJ1-2; d_gene: .; abundance: .
CDR3aa: CASTRVQRGGTQYF; CDR3nt: TGTGCCAGCACCAGGGTCCAGAGGGGAGGTACGCAGTATTTT; v_gene: TRBV5-6; j_gene: TRBJ2-3; d_gene: .; abundance: .
CDR3aa: CASSTAGTGHSGEQYF; CDR3nt: TGCGCCAGCAGCACCGCCGGGACAGGGCATTCGGGGGAGCAGTACTTC; v_gene: TRBV5-1; j_gene: TRBJ2-7; d_gene: TRBD1; abundance: once
CDR3aa: CASSPWQGGSTEQYF; CDR3nt: TGTGCCAGCTCACCATGGCAGGGTGGATCGACCGAGCAGTACTTC; v_gene: TRBV18; j_gene: TRBJ2-7; d_gene: .; abundance: .
CDR3aa: CASSLMYISGSGYEQYF; CDR3nt: TGTGCCAGCAGCTTAATGTACATTAGCGGGTCAGGCTACGAGCAGTACTTC; v_gene: TRBV7-9; j_gene: TRBJ2-7; d_gene: TRBD2; abundance: .
CDR3aa: CASTVIPRGEQFF; CDR3nt: TGTGCCAGCACAGTGATCCCACGGGGTGAGCAGTTCTTC; v_gene: TRBV6-1; j_gene: TRBJ2-1; d_gene: .; abundance: .
CDR3aa: CASSWDRGDYGYTF; CDR3nt: TGTGCCAGCAGCTGGGACAGGGGGGACTATGGCTACACCTTC; v_gene: TRBV7-8; j_gene: TRBJ1-2; d_gene: TRBD1; abundance: .
CDR3aa: CASSQVQGMNTEAFF; CDR3nt: TGCGCCAGCAGCCAAGTACAGGGGATGAACACTGAAGCTTTCTTT; v_gene: TRBV4-1; j_gene: TRBJ1-1; d_gene: TRBD1; abundance: many
CDR3aa: CASSVGQEAGYTF; CDR3nt: TGTGCCAGCAGTGTGGGGCAGGAAGCTGGCTACACCTTC; v_gene: TRBV6-1; j_gene: TRBJ1-2; d_gene: .; abundance: .
CDR3aa: CAWRKDRVRSTDTQYF; CDR3nt: TGTGCCTGGAGGAAAGACAGGGTGCGGAGCACAGATACGCAGTATTTT; v_gene: TRBV30; j_gene: TRBJ2-3; d_gene: TRBD1; abundance: once
CDR3aa: CASSPGLASYEQYF; CDR3nt: TGTGCCAGCAGTCCGGGACTAGCGAGCTACGAGCAGTACTTC; v_gene: TRBV2; j_gene: TRBJ2-7; d_gene: TRBD2; abundance: few